The present TCR beta chain was sequenced within a study of blood T cell repertoires in COVID-19. Study in general: The samples span acute and convalescent COVID-19 from the United States, Italy and Spain. From T cells, B-cell-depleted T cells, or PBMCs came the material, which was cDNA or gDNA.

Germline CDR1 and CDR2: PRHDT and FYEKMQ (reference sequence). V was pared by 5 bases and J by 5 bases, with 12 bases between. This CDR3 has 13 residues. This clone was counted between two and nine times. Clones were sequenced by immunoSEQ multiplex PCR, and TCRdb holds only the in-frame ones, with some missing. The sample contains roughly 200,000 clones, 83% of which appear only once. The gene calls are TRBV13 and TRBJ1-2; D gene ambiguous. Specimen: peripheral blood. The clonotype originates from a man aged 35 to 55 with active or convalescent COVID-19. The CDR3 DNA follows: TGTGCCAGCAGCATTAGTAGAGAATATGGCTACACCTTC. Translation: CASSISREYGYTF.